This TCR beta chain comes out of a study of cytomegalovirus exposure and HLA in healthy donors. Study findings and constraints: Later analysis demonstrated an association between a missense DCLRE1C variant and TCR beta V- and J-gene trimming. Data from an earlier analysis indicated that most TCR beta V segments were productive either about 90% or about 30% of the time. High specificity and sensitivity for cytomegalovirus status were reported for the classifier.

As to this clone: The antigen remains unidentified.

All donors participated as healthy donors of bone marrow. Germline V gene lookup returns CDR1 SGHRS and CDR2 YFSETQ. V was trimmed by 0 bases and J by 6 bases, leaving 7 bases between them. The CDR3 is 14 residues long. In the PCR, 60 Vbeta and 13 Jbeta primers were used. The table came from immunoSEQ multiplex PCR; TCRdb's copy has only in-frame clones and leaves some out. The repertoire holds around 74,000 clones, less than 80% seen once, with 2% to 2.5% in the top ten. This receptor was obtained from a man between 25 and 39 years old in good health and CMV-seronegative. The sample was PBMCs. V is TRBV5-1 and J is TRBJ1-6; D unresolved. CDR3 in DNA: TGCGCCAGCAGCTTGGACGGAGGTAATTCACCCCTCCACTTT. This encodes CASSLDGGNSPLHF. The entire variable domain, with the rest obtained from reference TRBV5-1 and TRBJ1-6, is as follows: KAGVTQTPRYLIKTRGQQVTLSCSPISGHRSVSWYQQTPGQGLQFLFEYFSETQRNKGNFPGRFSGRQFSNSRSEMNVSTLELGDSALYLCASSLDGGNSPLHFGNGTRLTVT.